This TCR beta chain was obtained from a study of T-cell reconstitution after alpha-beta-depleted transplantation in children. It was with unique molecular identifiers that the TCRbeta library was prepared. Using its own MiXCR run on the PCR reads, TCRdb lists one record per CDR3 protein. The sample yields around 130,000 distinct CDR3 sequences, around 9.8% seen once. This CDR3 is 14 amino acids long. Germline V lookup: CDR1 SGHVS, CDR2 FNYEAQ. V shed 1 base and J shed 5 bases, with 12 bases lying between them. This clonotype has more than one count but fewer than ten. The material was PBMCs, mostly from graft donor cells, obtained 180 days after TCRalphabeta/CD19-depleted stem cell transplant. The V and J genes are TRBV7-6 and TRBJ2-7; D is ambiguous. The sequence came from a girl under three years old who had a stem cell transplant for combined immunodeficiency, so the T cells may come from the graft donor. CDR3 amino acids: CASSLVSPVNEQYF. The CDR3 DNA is TGTGCCAGCAGCTTAGTTAGCCCCGTCAACGAGCAGTACTTC.